One and the same sample provided the 17 T cell receptor beta chains below, sequenced in a study of OX40 agonist ivuxolimab in advanced cancers. Data came from immunoSEQ multiplex PCR; TCRdb stores just in-frame clones and leaves some out. Of fewer than 80,000 clones in the sample, around 84% were seen once. The sample was CD4+ or CD8+ T cells sorted from blood, taken in a trial of the OX40 agonist ivuxolimab. These receptors were obtained from an adult with an advanced solid tumor such as melanoma, head and neck, liver or kidney cancer.

This clone was counted between two and nine times. Other DNA sequences from this sample encode an identical CDR3 as well. This rearrangement joins TRBV7-2 to TRBJ2-3; the D gene could be TRBD1 or TRBD2 (5 bases each). V was cut by 5 bases and J by 0 bases, with 9 bases left in between. Germline V lookup: CDR1 SGHTA, CDR2 FQGNSA. The CDR3 runs 14 residues. The CDR3 loop reads CASSRGQSTDTQYF. The CDR3 DNA follows: TGTGCCAGCAGCCGGGGCCAGAGCACAGATACGCAGTATTTT.

The chain combines TRBV7-2 with TRBJ1-5; D is perhaps TRBD1 (5 bases). CDR3 length equals 15 residues. V lost 1 base, J lost 2 bases, and 9 bases lay in between. CDR1 is SGHTA, CDR2 FQGNSA, per germline. CDR3 protein: CASSLVLGGNQPQHF. Written as DNA, the CDR3 is TGTGCCAGCAGCTTAGTACTAGGGGGCAATCAGCCCCAGCATTTT.

On this clone itself: This sample also contains other DNA sequences that code for the same CDR3. The V and J genes are TRBV20-1 and TRBJ1-1; no definite D call. Trimming removed 4 bases at V and 0 bases at J, with 3 bases between. In germline, CDR1 is DFQATT, CDR2 SNEGSKA (reference sequence). This CDR3 contains 11 residues. CDR3 sequence reads: CSATVNTEAFF. Written as DNA, the CDR3 is TGCAGTGCTACTGTGAACACTGAAGCTTTCTTT.

This clone was detected a few times. The V gene is TRBV28, the J gene TRBJ2-3; D is ambiguous. Trimming left V 4 bases short and J 4 bases short, with 15 bases between. This CDR3 has 15 amino acids. Germline values: CDR1 MDHEN, CDR2 SYDVKM. The CDR3 nucleotides are TGTGCCAGCAGTTCCGGCCTCTCTCGGGCAGATACGCAGTATTTT. It is translated as CASSSGLSRADTQYF.

This clone occurred once. The rearrangement links TRBV19 to TRBJ2-1; 9 bases line up with TRBD1. Germline V gene sequence: CDR1 LNHDA, CDR2 SQIVND (reference sequence). Germline trimming cut 4 bases from V and 8 bases from J; bases unmatched to any gene: 6. CDR3 size: 14 residues. The CDR3 DNA is TGTGCCAGTAGTAGGACAGGGGAAGAGGATGAGCAGTTCTTC. Protein: CASSRTGEEDEQFF.

The V call is TRBV6-6, the J call TRBJ1-5; D may be TRBD1 (6 bases). Trimming took 0 bases from V and 3 from J, leaving 9 bases between them. Germline assignment: CDR1 MNHNY and CDR2 SVGAGI (reference sequence). The CDR3 runs 15 residues. CDR3 coding DNA: TGTGCCAGCAGTTACTCCGGGGGCGACAATCAGCCCCAGCATTTT. Translated: CASSYSGGDNQPQHF.

This chain uses TRBV14 with TRBJ2-7; D call uncertain. V was shortened by 2 bases and J by 4 bases, with 15 bases between the two germline ends. Per germline, CDR1 SGHDN and CDR2 FVKESK. There are 15 residues in the CDR3. The DNA of the CDR3 is TGTGCCAGCAGCCAACCCCTAGACACAATGTACGAGCAGTACTTC. Translated: CASSQPLDTMYEQYF. The full variable domain, completed using reference TRBV14 and TRBJ2-7, is EAGVTQFPSHSVIEKGQTVTLRCDPISGHDNLYWYRRVMGKEIKFLLHFVKESKQDESGMPNNRFLAERTGGTYSTLKVQPAELEDSGVYFCASSQPLDTMYEQYFGPGTRLTVT.

This clone was seen once. This chain links TRBV6-1 with TRBJ1-2; a possible D gene is TRBD1 (5 bases). Trimming cost V 4 bases and J 4 bases, with 13 bases left between them. This CDR3 comprises 14 residues. The germline gives CDR1 MNHNS, CDR2 SASEGT. Written as DNA, the CDR3 is TGTGCCAGCAGTGGACCGGGGCTGGTCTATGGCTACACCTTC. Translation: CASSGPGLVYGYTF.

The count of this clone is one. This sequence joins TRBV5-1 and TRBJ2-1; TRBD1 matches at 9 bases. This CDR3 contains 18 residues. Germline CDR1 reads SGHRS; CDR2 reads YFSETQ. Trimming took 5 bases from V and 5 from J; bases not matched to a gene: 17. DNA of the CDR3: TGCGCCAGCAGAACCGGGACAGGGTACTACGAGCTCGACAATGAGCAGTTCTTC. This translates into CASRTGTGYYELDNEQFF.

This rearrangement joins TRBV6-5 to TRBJ1-2; the D gene is possibly TRBD1 (6 bases). The CDR3 runs 14 residues. V was clipped by 6 bases and J by 3 bases, with 14 bases between them. Germline V gives CDR1 MNHEY, CDR2 SVGAGI. In nucleotides, the CDR3 is TGTGCCAGCAGACAGGGAGGCCTTTACTATGGCTACACCTTC. Its translation is CASRQGGLYYGYTF.

The chain couples TRBV6-1 to TRBJ1-6; no definite D call. Per the germline V gene, CDR1 is MNHNS and CDR2 is SASEGT. The V end lost 7 bases, the J end lost 10 bases, and 20 bases lay between the germline ends. The CDR3 runs 15 residues. The CDR3 is CASNKGFLERSPLHF. The CDR3, as DNA: TGTGCCAGCAACAAAGGGTTCCTTGAGAGGTCACCCCTCCACTTT.

This clone has just a few counts. Other DNA sequences in this sample translate to the same CDR3. The rearrangement links TRBV11-2 to TRBJ1-2; D gene ambiguous. V gave up 4 bases and J gave up 7 bases, with 10 bases separating them. The CDR3 has 12 residues. In germline, CDR1 is SGHAT, CDR2 FQNNGV. CDR3 coding DNA: TGTGCCAGCAGCTCAAGGCGCTCTGGCTACACCTTC. This gives the protein CASSSRRSGYTF.

In its sample, this clone was seen a few times. V is TRBV6-6 and J is TRBJ1-4; D not resolved. The CDR3 runs to 13 residues. Germline CDR1 and CDR2: MNHNY and SVGAGI (reference sequence). The germline V and J ends were trimmed by 8 bases and 0 bases, with 7 bases remaining between them. The CDR3 DNA sequence: TGTGCCAGCGGGTTTGCAACTAATGAAAAACTGTTTTTT. It yields the protein CASGFATNEKLFF.

A single count supports this clone. This chain uses TRBV21-1 with TRBJ2-5; the table's D call of TRBD2 was not tested on the DNA. TRBV21-1 is described as a pseudogene. This CDR3 spans 14 amino acids. The CDR3 bases are TGTGCCAGCAGCCCCACAACTAGCGAAGAGACCCAGTACTTC. Translated, it gives CASSPTTSEETQYF.

The rearrangement uses TRBV19 and TRBJ1-1, with 7 bases that match TRBD1. From germline, CDR1 is LNHDA and CDR2 SQIVND (reference sequence). The junction had 4 bases not matched to a gene; V was cut back by 5 bases and J by 4 bases. The CDR3 runs to 13 residues. The CDR3 sequence: CASSRDRVTEAFF. Here the CDR3 DNA reads TGTGCCAGTAGTCGCGACAGGGTCACTGAAGCTTTCTTT. The variable domain in full, with the rest retrieved from reference TRBV19 and TRBJ1-1, is DGGITQSPKYLFRKEGQNVTLSCEQNLNHDAMYWYRQDPGQGLRLIYYSQIVNDFQKGDIAEGYSVSREKKESFPLTVTSAQKNPTAFYLCASSRDRVTEAFFGQGTRLTVV.

The chain links TRBV7-8 to TRBJ1-5; D is undetermined. This CDR3 comprises 16 residues. Trimming pared 0 bases from V and 0 bases from J, leaving 9 bases between. CDR1 is SGHVS, CDR2 FQNEAQ, per germline. The CDR3 nucleotides read TGTGCCAGCAGCTTAGCTGCGGTTTATAGCAATCAGCCCCAGCATTTT. Translating it yields CASSLAAVYSNQPQHF.

This chain links TRBV5-1 with TRBJ1-1; the match to TRBD1 covers 8 bases. Germline CDR1 SGHRS, CDR2 YFSETQ. The junction had 5 bases not matched to a gene; V was cut back by 2 bases and J by 8 bases. The CDR3 spans 13 residues. Here the CDR3 DNA reads TGCGCCAGCAGCTTTCGGCAGGGGGCCGAAGCTTTCTTT. Translating it yields CASSFRQGAEAFF.